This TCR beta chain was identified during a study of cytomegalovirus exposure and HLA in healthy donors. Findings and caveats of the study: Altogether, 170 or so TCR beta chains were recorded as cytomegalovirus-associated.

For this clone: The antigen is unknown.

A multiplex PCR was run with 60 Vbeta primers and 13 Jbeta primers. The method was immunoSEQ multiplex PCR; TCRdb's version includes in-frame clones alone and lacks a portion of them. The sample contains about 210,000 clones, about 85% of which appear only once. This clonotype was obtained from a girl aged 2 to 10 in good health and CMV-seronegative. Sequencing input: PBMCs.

The CDR3 nucleotides read TGTGCCAGCAGTGGAGGGGGACTAGCGGGGCCCGAGGGGTACGAGCAGTACTTC. It codes for CASSGGGLAGPEGYEQYF. The rearrangement links TRBV2 to TRBJ2-7, with 13 positions matching TRBD2. J was trimmed by 4 bases and V by 4 bases; bases with no gene match: 13. This CDR3 region has 18 residues. The V gene's germline CDR1 is SNHLY and CDR2 FYNNEI.